This passage covers 2 T cell receptor beta chains from one sample sequenced in a study of T cells in Graves' hyperthyroidism and ophthalmopathy. TCR beta CDR3 regions were amplified from RNA transcripts. The HTBI primer set served for first-round RT-PCR of the TCR CDR3. TCRdb redid the calling of the multiplex PCR reads with MiXCR, one entry per CDR3 protein. The sample contains approximately 590,000 distinct CDR3 sequences, just over 45% of which appear only once. Sequencing was done on a sample of peripheral blood or thyroid tissue (not recorded which). Every receptor here comes from a woman under 30 with Graves' hyperthyroidism.

The rearrangement uses TRBV5-1 and TRBJ2-7; D remains unclear. Per the germline V gene, CDR1 is SGHRS and CDR2 is YFSETQ. V lost 2 bases to trimming and J lost 3 bases, with 9 bases between them. The CDR3 extends over 13 amino acids. CDR3 sequence: CASSFLQYYEQYF. The CDR3 region has the DNA TGCGCCAGCAGCTTTTTACAGTACTACGAGCAGTACTTC.

With regard to this clonotype: The CDR3 ends on some other residue instead of the conserved phenylalanine or tryptophan, so this is likely a read error. It is unclear where the CDR3 begins or ends on the DNA, so no DNA is shown, and the CDR3 is as TCRdb lists it. J is TRBJ2-2 and V is TRBV10-3; the DNA was not used to check the table's D call, TRBD2. The CDR3 region is 8 residues in length, termini included. From germline, CDR1 is ENHRY and CDR2 SYGVKD. CDR3 sequence reads: CAISELRE.